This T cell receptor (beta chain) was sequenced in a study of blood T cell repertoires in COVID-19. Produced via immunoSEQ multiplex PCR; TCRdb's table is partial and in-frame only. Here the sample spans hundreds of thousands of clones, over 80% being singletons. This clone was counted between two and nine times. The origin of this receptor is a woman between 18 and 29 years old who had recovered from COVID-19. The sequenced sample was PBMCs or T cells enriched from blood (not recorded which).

The CDR3 DNA follows: TGCGCCAGCAGAGGTAGCGGGAGAGCCCCCTACGAGCAGTACTTC. Its protein product is CASRGSGRAPYEQYF. J is TRBJ2-7 and V is TRBV10-2; 9 bases align to TRBD2. V trimming: 6 bases; J trimming: 2 bases; junction bases outside the gene matches: 8. Germline CDR1 reads WSHSY; CDR2 reads SAAADI. CDR3 length: 15 residues.